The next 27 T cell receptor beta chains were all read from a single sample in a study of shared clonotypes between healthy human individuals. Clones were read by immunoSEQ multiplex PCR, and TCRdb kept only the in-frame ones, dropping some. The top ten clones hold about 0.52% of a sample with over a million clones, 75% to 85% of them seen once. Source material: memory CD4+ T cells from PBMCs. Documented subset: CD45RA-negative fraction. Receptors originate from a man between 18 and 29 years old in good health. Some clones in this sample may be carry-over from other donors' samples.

The CDR3 coding sequence is TGTGCCAGCAGCGACTCGGGACAGGGAGACGACGAGCAGTACTTC. Translating gives CASSDSGQGDDEQYF. The J gene is TRBJ2-7, the V gene TRBV9; 9 bases line up with TRBD1. The V gene end was trimmed by 3 bases and the J gene end by 5 bases; junction bases not matched to a gene: 9. CDR3 size: 15 residues. CDR1 is SGDLS, CDR2 YYNGEE, per germline.

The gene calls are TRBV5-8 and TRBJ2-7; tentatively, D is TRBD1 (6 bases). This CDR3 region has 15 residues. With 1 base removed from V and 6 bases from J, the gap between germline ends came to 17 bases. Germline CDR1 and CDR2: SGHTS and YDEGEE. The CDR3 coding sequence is TGTGCCAGCAGCTTGATAATTCTCTTAGGGGGCGAGCAGTACTTC. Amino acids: CASSLIILLGGEQYF.

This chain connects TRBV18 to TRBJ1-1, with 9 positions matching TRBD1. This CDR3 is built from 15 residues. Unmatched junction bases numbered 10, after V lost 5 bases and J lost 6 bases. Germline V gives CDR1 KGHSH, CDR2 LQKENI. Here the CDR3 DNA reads TGTGCCAGCTCAACCTCGACAGGGGGGCTTGCTGAAGCTTTCTTT. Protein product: CASSTSTGGLAEAFF. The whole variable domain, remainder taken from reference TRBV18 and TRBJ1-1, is NAGVMQNPRHLVRRRGQEARLRCSPMKGHSHVYWYRQLPEEGLKFMVYLQKENIIDESGMPKERFSAEFPKEGPSILRIQQVVRGDSAAYFCASSTSTGGLAEAFFGQGTRLTVV.

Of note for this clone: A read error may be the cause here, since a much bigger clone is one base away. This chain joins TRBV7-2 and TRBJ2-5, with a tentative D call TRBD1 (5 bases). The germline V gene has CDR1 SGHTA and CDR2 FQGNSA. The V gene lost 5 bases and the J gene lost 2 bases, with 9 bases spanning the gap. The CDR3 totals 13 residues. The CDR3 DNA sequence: TGTGCCAGCAGCCCGACAGTACAAGAGACCCAGTACTTC. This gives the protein CASSPTVQETQYF.

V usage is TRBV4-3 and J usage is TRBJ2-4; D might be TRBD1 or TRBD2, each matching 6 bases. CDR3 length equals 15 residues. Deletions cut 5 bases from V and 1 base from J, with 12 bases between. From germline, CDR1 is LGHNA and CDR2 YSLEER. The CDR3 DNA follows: TGCGCCAGCAGCGGGGTAGGGGGGGCCAAAAACATTCAGTACTTC. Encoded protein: CASSGVGGAKNIQYF.

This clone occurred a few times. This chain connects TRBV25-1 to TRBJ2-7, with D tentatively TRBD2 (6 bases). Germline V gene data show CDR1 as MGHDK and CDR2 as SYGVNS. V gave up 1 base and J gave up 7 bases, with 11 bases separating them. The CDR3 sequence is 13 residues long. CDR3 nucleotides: TGTGCCAGCAGTGAATCGGGGGTTCGGGAGCAGTACTTC. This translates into CASSESGVREQYF.

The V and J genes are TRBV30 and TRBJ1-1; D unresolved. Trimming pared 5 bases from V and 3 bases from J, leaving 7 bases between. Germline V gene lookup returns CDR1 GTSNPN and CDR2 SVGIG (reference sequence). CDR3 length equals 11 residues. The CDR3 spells CAWVRDTEAFF. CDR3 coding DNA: TGTGCCTGGGTTCGAGACACTGAAGCTTTCTTT.

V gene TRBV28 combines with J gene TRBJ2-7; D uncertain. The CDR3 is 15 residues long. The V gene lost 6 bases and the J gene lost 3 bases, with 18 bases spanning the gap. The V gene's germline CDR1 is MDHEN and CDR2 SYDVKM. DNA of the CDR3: TGTGCCAGCAGAACCCTAGAATCTTATCTCTACGAGCAGTACTTC. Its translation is CASRTLESYLYEQYF.

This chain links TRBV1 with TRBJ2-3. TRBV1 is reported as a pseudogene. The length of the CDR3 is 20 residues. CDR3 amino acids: CTSSQDLRRGVPYTPDTQYF. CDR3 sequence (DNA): TGCACCAGCAGCCAAGATCTTCGAAGGGGGGTTCCATACACACCAGATACGCAGTATTTT.

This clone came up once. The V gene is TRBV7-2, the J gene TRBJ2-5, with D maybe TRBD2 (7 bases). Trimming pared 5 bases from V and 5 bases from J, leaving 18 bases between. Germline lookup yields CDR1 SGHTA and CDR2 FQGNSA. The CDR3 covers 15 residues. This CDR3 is CASSIQGPGGETQYF. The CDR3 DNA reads TGTGCCAGCAGCATACAGGGTCCCGGGGGGGAGACCCAGTACTTC.

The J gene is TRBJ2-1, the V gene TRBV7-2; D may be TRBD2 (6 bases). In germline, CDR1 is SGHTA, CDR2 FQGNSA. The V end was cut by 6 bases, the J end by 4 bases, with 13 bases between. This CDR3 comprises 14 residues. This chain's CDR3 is CASSPGLLYNEQFF. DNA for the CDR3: TGTGCCAGCAGTCCGGGACTCCTTTACAATGAGCAGTTCTTC.

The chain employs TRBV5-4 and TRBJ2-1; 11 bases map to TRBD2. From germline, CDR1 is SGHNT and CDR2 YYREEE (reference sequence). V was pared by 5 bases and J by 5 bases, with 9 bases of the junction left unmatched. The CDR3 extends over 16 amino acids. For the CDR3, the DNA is TGTGCCAGCAGTCCCCGGACTAGCGGGTACAACAATGAGCAGTTCTTC. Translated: CASSPRTSGYNNEQFF. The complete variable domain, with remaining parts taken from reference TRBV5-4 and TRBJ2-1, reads ETGVTQSPTHLIKTRGQQVTLRCSSQSGHNTVSWYQQALGQGPQFIFQYYREEENGRGNFPPRFSGLQFPNYSSELNVNALELDDSALYLCASSPRTSGYNNEQFFGPGTRLTVL.

The CDR3 here is CASSYLRGARRELFF. Written as DNA, the CDR3 is TGTGCCAGCAGTTATTTGAGAGGGGCGCGTCGGGAGCTGTTTTTT. The gene calls are TRBV27 and TRBJ2-2; D may be TRBD1 or TRBD2 (5 bases each). The V gene lost 4 bases and the J gene lost 9 bases, with 18 bases spanning the gap. Germline V gene lookup returns CDR1 MNHEY and CDR2 SMNVEV (reference sequence). There are 15 residues in the CDR3.

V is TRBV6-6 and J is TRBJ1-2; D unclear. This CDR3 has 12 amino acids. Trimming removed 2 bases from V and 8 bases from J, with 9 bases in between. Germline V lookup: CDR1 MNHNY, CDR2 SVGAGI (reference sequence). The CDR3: CASSYGFSGYTF. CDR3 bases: TGTGCCAGCAGTTACGGTTTTTCGGGCTACACCTTC.

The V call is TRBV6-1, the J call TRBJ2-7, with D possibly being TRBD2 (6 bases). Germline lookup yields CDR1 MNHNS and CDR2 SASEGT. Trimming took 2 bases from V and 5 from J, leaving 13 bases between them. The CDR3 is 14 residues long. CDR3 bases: TGTGCCAGCAGTGAACAGGCTAGCGTCCACGAGCAGTACTTC. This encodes CASSEQASVHEQYF.

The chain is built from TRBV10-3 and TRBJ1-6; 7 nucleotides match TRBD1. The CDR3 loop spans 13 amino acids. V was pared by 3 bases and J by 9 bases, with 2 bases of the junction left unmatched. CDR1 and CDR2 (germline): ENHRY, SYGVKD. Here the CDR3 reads CAISEGGSSPLHF. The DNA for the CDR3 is TGTGCCATCAGTGAAGGGGGCAGTTCACCCCTCCACTTT.

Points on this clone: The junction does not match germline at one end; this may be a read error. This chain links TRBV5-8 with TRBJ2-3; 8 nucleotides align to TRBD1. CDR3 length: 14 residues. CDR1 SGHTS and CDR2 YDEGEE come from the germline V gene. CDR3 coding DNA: TGTGCCATCAGCGACAGGGGACGCACAGATACGCAGTATTTT. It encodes CAISDRGRTDTQYF.

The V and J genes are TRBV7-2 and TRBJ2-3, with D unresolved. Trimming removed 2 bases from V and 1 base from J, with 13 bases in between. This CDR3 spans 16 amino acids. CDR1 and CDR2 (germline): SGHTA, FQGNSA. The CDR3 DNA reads TGTGCCAGCAGCTTAATTCCGACCCGTGGCACAGATACGCAGTATTTT. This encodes CASSLIPTRGTDTQYF. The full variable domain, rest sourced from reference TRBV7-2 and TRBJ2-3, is GAGVSQSPSNKVTEKGKDVELRCDPISGHTALYWYRQSLGQGLEFLIYFQGNSAPDKSGLPSDRFSAERTGGSVSTLTIQRTQQEDSAVYLCASSLIPTRGTDTQYFGPGTRLTVL.

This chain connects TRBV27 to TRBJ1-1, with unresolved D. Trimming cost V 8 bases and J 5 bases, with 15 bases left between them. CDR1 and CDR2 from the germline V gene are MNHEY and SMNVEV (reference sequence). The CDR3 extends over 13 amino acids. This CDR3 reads CASRGRFSTEAFF. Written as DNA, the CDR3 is TGTGCCAGCCGCGGAAGGTTTTCGACTGAAGCTTTCTTT.

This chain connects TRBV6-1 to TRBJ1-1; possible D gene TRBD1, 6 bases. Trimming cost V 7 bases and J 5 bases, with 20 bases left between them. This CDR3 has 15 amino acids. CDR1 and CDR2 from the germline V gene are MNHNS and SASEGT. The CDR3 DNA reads TGTGCCAGCACCACAGAGGGGGGAAGAGGGACTGAAGCTTTCTTT. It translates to CASTTEGGRGTEAFF.

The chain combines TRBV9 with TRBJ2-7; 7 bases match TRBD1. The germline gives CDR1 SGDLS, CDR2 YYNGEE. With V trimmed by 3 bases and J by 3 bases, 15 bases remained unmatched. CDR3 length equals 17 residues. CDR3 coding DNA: TGTGCCAGCAGCGCGGTCTCCGGGACAGCGCCAATCTACGAGCAGTACTTC. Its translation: CASSAVSGTAPIYEQYF.

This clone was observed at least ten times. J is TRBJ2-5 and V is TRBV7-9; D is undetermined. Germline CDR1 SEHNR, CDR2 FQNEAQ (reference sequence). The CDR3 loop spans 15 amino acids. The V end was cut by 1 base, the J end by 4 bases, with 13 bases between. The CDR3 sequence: CASSLGGIHTETQYF. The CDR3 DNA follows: TGTGCCAGCAGCTTAGGGGGAATTCATACAGAGACCCAGTACTTC.

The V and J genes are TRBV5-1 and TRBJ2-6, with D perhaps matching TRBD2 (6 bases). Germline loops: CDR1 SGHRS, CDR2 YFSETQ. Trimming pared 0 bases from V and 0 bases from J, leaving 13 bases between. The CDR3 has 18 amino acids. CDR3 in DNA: TGCGCCAGCAGCTTGGACGGGGGATCGCCCTCTGGGGCCAACGTCCTGACTTTC. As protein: CASSLDGGSPSGANVLTF.

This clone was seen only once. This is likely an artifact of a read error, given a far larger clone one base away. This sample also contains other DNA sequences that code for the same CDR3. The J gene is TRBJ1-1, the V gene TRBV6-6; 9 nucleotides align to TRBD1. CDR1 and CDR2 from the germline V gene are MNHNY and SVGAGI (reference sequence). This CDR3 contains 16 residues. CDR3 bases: TGTGCCAGCAGTTACATGACAGGGGGAGGGAACACTGAAGCTTTTTTT. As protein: CASSYMTGGGNTEAFF.

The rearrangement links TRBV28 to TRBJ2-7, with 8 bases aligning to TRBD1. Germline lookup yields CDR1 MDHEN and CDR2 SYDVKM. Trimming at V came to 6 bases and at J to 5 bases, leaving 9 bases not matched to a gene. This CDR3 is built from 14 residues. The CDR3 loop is CASSLVQGADEQYF. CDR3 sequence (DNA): TGTGCCAGCAGCCTAGTCCAGGGGGCGGACGAGCAGTACTTC.

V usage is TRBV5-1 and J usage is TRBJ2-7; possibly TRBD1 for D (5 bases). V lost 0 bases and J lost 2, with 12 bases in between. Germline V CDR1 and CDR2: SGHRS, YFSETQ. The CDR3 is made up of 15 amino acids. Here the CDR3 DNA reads TGCGCCAGCAGCTTGGAAAGGGGTCCTACCTACGAGCAGTACTTC. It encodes CASSLERGPTYEQYF.

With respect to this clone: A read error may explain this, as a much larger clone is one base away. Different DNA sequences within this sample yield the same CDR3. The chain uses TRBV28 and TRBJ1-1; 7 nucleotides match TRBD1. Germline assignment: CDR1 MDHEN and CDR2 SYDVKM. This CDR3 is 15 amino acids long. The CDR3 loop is CASSPPQTGIAEAFF. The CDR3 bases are TGTGCTAGCAGTCCCCCCCAGACAGGGATTGCTGAAGCTTTCTTT.